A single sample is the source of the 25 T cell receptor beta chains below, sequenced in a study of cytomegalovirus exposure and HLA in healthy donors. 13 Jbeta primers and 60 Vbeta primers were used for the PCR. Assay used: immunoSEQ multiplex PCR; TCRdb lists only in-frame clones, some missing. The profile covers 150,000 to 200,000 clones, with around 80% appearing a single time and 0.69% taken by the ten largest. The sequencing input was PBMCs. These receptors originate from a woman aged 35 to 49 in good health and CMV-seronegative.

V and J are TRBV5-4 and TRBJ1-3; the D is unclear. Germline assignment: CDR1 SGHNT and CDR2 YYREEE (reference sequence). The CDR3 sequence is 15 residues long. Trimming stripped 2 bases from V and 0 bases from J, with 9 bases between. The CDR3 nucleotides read TGTGCCAGCAGCTTTGGGCTAAGCTCTGGAAACACCATATATTTT. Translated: CASSFGLSSGNTIYF.

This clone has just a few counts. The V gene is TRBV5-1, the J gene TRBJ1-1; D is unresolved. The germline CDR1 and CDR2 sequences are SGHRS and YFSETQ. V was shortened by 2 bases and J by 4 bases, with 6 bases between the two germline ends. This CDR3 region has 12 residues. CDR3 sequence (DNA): TGCGCCAGCAGCTTAACTAGCACTGAAGCTTTCTTT. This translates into CASSLTSTEAFF.

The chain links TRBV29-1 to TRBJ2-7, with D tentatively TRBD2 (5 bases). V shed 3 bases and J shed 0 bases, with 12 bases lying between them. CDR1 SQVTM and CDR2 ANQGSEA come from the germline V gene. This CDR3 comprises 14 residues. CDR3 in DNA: TGCAGCGTTGAGTCCCCTCGGGGCTCCTACGAGCAGTACTTC. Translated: CSVESPRGSYEQYF.

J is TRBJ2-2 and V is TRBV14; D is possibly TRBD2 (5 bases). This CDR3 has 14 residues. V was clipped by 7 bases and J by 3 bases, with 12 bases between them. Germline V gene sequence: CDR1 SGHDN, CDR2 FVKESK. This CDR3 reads CASKEEFDTGELFF. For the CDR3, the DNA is TGTGCCAGCAAGGAGGAGTTCGACACCGGGGAGCTGTTTTTT. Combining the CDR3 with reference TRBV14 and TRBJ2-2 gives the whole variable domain EAGVTQFPSHSVIEKGQTVTLRCDPISGHDNLYWYRRVMGKEIKFLLHFVKESKQDESGMPNNRFLAERTGGTYSTLKVQPAELEDSGVYFCASKEEFDTGELFFGEGSRLTVL.

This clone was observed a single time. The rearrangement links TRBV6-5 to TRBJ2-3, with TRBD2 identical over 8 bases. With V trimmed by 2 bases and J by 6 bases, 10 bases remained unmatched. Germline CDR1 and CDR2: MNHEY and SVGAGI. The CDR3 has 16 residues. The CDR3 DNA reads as TGTGCCAGCAGTTACGCTATGAGCGGGGGTAGGGATACGCAGTATTTT. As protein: CASSYAMSGGRDTQYF.

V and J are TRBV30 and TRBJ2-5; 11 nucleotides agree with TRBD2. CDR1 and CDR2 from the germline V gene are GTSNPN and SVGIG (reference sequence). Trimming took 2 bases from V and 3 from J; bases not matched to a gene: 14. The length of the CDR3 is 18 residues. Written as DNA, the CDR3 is TGTGCCTGGAGTTTTTACGGGACTAGCGGACCCAACAAAGAGACCCAGTACTTC. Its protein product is CAWSFYGTSGPNKETQYF.

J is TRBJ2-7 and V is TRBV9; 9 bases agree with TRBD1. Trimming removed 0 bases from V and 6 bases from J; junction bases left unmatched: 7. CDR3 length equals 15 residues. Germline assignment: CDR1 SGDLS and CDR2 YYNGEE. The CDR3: CASSVAAGQGSEQYF. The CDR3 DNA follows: TGTGCCAGCAGCGTAGCAGCGGGACAGGGTTCCGAGCAGTACTTC.

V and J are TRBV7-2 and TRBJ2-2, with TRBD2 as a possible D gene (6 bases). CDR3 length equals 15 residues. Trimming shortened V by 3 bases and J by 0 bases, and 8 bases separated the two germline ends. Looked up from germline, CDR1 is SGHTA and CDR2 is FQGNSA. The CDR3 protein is CASSFSGSNTGELFF. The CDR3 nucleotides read TGTGCCAGCAGCTTTAGCGGTTCGAACACCGGGGAGCTGTTTTTT.

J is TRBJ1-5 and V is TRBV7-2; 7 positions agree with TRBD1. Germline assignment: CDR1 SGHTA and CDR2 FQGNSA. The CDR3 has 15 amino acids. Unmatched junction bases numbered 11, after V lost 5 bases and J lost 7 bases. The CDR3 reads CASSPRQGWGQPQHF. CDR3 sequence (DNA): TGTGCCAGCAGCCCAAGACAGGGCTGGGGACAGCCCCAGCATTTT. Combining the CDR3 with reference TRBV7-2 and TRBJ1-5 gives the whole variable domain GAGVSQSPSNKVTEKGKDVELRCDPISGHTALYWYRQSLGQGLEFLIYFQGNSAPDKSGLPSDRFSAERTGGSVSTLTIQRTQQEDSAVYLCASSPRQGWGQPQHFGDGTRLSIL.

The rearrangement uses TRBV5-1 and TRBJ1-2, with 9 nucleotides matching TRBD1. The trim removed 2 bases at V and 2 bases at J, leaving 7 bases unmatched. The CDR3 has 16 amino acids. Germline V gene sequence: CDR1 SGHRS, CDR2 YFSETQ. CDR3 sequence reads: CASSFIGTGGNYGYTF. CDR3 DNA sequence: TGCGCCAGCAGCTTTATTGGTACAGGGGGCAACTATGGCTACACCTTC.

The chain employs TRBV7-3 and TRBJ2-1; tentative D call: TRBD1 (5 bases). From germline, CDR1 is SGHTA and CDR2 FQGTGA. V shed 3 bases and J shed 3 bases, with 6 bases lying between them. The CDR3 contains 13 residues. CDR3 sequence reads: CASSFDSYNEQFF. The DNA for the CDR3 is TGTGCCAGCAGCTTCGACAGCTACAATGAGCAGTTCTTC.

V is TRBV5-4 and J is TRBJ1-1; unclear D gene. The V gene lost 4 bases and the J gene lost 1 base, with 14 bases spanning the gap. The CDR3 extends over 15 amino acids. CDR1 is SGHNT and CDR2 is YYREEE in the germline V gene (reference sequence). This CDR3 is CASSRLRGRNTEAFF. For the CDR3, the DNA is TGTGCCAGCAGCCGGCTGAGAGGTAGGAACACTGAAGCTTTCTTT.

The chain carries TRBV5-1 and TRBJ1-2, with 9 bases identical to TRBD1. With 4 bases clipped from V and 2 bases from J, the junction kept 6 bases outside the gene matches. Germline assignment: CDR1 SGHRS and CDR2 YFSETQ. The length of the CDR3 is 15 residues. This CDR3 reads CASSTRQGDNYGYTF. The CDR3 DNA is TGCGCCAGCAGCACCCGACAGGGGGACAACTATGGCTACACCTTC.

The CDR3 DNA is TGTGCCTGGAGTGATACCCAGGGTGACGAGCAGTACTTC. Translating it yields CAWSDTQGDEQYF. The chain employs TRBV30 and TRBJ2-7; D might be TRBD1 (5 bases). V was pared by 1 base and J by 5 bases, with 12 bases between. CDR1 is GTSNPN and CDR2 is SVGIG in the germline V gene (reference sequence). CDR3 length: 13 residues.

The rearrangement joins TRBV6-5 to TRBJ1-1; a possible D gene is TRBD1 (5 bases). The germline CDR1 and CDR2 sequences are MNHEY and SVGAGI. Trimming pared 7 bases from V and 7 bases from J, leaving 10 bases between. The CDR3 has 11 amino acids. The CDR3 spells CASTTDIEAFF. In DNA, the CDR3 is TGTGCCAGCACCACGGACATTGAAGCTTTCTTT.

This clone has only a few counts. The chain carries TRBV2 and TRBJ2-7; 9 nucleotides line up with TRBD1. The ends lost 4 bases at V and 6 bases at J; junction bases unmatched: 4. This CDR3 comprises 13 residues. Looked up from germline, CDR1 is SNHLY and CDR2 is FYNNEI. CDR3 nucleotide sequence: TGTGCCAGCAGTGCCGAGACAGGGGGCGAGCAGTACTTC. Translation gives CASSAETGGEQYF.

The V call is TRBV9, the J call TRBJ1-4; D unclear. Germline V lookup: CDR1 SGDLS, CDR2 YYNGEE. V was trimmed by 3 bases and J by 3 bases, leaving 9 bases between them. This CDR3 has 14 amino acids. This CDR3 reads CASSGGSSNEKLFF. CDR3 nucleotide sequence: TGTGCCAGCAGCGGAGGGAGTTCTAATGAAAAACTGTTTTTT.

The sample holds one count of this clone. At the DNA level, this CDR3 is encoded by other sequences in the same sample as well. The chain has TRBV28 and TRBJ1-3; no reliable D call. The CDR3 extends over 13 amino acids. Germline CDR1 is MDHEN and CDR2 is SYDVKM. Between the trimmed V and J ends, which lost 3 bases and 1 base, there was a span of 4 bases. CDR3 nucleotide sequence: TGTGCCAGCAGTTTTCGGTCTGGAAACACCATATATTTT. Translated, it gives CASSFRSGNTIYF.

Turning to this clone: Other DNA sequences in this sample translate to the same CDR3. CDR3 nucleotide sequence: TGTGCCAGCAGTTCCGCCAGGGGGCTTGGGAACACTGAAGCTTTCTTT. Its translation is CASSSARGLGNTEAFF. The V and J genes are TRBV27 and TRBJ1-1; TRBD1 agrees at 8 bases. The length of the CDR3 is 16 residues. The J segment lost 1 base and the V segment lost 4 bases, leaving 8 bases of the junction unmatched. CDR1 and CDR2 (germline): MNHEY, SMNVEV (reference sequence).

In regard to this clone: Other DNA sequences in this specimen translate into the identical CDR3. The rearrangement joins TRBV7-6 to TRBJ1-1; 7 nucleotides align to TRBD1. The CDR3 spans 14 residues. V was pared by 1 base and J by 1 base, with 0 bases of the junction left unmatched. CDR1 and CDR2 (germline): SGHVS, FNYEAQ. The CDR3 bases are TGTGCCAGCAGCTTAGGACAGGGGAACACTGAAGCTTTCTTT. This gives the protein CASSLGQGNTEAFF.

In nucleotides, the CDR3 is TGTGCCAGCAGCTTAAGGGCGGGGGGGGAGCAGTACTTC. Translated, it gives CASSLRAGGEQYF. This chain joins TRBV7-3 and TRBJ2-7; 9 nucleotides agree with TRBD2. Germline V gives CDR1 SGHTA, CDR2 FQGTGA. The V and J ends lost 1 base and 7 bases, in that order; junction bases with no gene match: 2. This CDR3 has 13 amino acids.

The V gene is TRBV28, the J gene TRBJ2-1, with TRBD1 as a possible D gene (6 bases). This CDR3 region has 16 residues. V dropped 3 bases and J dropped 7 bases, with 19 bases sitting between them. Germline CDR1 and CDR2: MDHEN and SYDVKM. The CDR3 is CASSLTGGQRVNEQFF. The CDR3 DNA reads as TGTGCCAGCAGTTTGACTGGGGGCCAAAGGGTGAATGAGCAGTTCTTC.

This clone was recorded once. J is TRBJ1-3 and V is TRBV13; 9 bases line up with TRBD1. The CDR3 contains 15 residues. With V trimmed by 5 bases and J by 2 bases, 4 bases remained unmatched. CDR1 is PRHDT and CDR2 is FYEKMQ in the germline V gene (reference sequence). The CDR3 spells CASSPRQGAGNTIYF. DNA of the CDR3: TGTGCCAGCAGCCCTCGACAGGGGGCTGGAAACACCATATATTTT.

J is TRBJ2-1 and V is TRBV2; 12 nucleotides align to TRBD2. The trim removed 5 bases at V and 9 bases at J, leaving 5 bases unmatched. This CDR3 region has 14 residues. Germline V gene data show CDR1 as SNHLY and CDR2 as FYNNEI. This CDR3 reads CASSFSSGGAEQFF. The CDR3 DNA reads TGTGCCAGCAGTTTCTCTAGCGGGGGGGCTGAGCAGTTCTTC.

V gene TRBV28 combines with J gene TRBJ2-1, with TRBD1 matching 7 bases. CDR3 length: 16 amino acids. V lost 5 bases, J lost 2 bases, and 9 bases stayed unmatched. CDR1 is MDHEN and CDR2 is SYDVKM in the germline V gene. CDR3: CASSTRYRGTYNEQFF. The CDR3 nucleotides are TGTGCCAGCAGTACACGGTACAGGGGAACCTACAATGAGCAGTTCTTC.